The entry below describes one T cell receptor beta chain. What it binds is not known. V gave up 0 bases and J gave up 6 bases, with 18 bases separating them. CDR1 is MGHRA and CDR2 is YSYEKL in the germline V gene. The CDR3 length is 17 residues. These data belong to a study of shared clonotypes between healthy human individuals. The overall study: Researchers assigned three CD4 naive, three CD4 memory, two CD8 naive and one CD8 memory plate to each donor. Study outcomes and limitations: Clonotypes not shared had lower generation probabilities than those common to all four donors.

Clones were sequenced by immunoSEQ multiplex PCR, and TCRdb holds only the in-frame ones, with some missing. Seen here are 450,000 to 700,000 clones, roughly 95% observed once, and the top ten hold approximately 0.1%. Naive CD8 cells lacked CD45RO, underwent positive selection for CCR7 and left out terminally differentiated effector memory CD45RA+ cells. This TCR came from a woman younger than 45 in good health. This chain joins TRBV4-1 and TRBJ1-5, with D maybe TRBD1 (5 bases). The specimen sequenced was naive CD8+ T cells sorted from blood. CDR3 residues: CASSQDAFPGNGQPQHF. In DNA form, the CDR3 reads TGCGCCAGCAGCCAAGACGCTTTTCCAGGGAATGGTCAGCCCCAGCATTTT.